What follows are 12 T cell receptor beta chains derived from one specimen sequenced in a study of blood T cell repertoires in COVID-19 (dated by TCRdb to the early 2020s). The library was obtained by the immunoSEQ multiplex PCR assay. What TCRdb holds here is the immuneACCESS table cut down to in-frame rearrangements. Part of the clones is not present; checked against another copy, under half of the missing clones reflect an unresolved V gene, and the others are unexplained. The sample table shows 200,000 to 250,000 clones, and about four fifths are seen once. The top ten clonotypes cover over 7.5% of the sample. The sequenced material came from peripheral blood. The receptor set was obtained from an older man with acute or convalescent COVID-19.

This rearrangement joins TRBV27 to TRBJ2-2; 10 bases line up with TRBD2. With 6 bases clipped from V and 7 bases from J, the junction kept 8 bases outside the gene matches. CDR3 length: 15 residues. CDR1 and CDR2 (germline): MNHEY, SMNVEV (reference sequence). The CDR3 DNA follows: TGTGCCAGCAGGCTAGCGGGGGAAAGGATCGGGGAGCTGTTTTTT. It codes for CASRLAGERIGELFF.

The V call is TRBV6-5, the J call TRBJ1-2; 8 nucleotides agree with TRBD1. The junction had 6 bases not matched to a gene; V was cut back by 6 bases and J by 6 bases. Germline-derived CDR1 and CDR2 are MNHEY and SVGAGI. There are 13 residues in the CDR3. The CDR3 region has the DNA TGTGCCAGCAGCCTACAGGGGGTGGATGGCTACACCTTC. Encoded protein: CASSLQGVDGYTF.

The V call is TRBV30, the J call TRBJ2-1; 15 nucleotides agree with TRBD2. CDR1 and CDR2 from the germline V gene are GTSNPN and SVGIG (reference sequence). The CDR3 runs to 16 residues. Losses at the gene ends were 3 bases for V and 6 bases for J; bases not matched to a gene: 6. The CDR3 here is CAWSPRGLAGGNEQFF. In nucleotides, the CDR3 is TGTGCCTGGAGCCCGAGGGGACTAGCGGGAGGCAATGAGCAGTTCTTC.

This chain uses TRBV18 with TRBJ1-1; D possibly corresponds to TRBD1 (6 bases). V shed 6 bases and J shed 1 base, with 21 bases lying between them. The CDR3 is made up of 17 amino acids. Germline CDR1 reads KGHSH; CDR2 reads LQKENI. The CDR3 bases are TGTGCCAGCTCCCGGCAGAGGGGGAGCTTTACGAACACTGAAGCTTTCTTT. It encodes CASSRQRGSFTNTEAFF.

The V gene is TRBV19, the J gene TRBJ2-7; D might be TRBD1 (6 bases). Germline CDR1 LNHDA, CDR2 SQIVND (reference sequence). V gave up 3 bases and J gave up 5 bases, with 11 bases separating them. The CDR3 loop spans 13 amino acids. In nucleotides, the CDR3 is TGTGCCAGTAGTATTCAGGCAGGGGACGAGCAGTACTTC. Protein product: CASSIQAGDEQYF.

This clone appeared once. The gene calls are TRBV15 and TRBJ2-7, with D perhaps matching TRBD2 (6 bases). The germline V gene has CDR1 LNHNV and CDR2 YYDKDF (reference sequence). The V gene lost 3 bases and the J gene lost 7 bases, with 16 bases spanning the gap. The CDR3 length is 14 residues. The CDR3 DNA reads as TGTGCCACCAGCAGCCGAAGTCGGGGGAATGAGCAGTACTTC. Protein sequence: CATSSRSRGNEQYF.

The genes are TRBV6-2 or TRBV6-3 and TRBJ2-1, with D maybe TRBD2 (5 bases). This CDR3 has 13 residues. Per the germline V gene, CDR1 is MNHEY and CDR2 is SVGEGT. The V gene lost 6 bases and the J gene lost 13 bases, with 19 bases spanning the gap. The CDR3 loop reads CASSLTSRGDQFF. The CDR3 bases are TGTGCCAGCAGCCTCACTAGTAGAGGTGACCAGTTCTTC.

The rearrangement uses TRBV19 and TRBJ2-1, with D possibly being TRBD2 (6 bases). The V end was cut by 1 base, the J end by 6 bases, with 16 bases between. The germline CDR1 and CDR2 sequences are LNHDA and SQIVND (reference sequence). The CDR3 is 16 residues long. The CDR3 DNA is TGTGCCAGTAGTATAGGTCTTCAAGGACTACCCAATGAGCAGTTCTTC. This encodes CASSIGLQGLPNEQFF. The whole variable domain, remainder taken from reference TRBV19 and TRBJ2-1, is DGGITQSPKYLFRKEGQNVTLSCEQNLNHDAMYWYRQDPGQGLRLIYYSQIVNDFQKGDIAEGYSVSREKKESFPLTVTSAQKNPTAFYLCASSIGLQGLPNEQFFGPGTRLTVL.

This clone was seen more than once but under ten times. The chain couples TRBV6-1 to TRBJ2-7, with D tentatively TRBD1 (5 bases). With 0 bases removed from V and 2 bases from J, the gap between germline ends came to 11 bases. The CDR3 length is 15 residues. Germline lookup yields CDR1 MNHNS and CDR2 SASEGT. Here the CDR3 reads CASSEARQLAYEQYF. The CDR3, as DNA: TGTGCCAGCAGTGAAGCGCGACAGTTAGCCTACGAGCAGTACTTC.

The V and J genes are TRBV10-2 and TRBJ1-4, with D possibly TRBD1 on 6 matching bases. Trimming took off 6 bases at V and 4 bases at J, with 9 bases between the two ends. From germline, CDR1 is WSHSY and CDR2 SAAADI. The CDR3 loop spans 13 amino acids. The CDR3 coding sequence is TGCGCCAGCAGCCAGGGGAGTAATGAAAAACTGTTTTTT. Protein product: CASSQGSNEKLFF.

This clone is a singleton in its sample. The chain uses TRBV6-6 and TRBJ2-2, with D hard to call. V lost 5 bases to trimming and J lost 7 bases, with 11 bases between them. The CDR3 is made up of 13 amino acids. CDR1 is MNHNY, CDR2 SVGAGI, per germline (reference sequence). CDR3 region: CASSPPLFGELFF. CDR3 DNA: TGTGCCAGCAGTCCCCCTTTGTTCGGGGAGCTGTTTTTT.

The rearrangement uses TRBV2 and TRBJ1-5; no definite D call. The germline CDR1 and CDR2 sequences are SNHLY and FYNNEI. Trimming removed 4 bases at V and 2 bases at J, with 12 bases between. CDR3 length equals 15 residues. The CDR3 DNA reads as TGTGCCAGCAGTGCGGGCGGGTTGGGCAATCAGCCCCAGCATTTT. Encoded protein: CASSAGGLGNQPQHF.